Listed below are T cell receptor beta chains from one sample, sequenced in a study of cytomegalovirus exposure and HLA in healthy donors. Data came from immunoSEQ multiplex PCR; TCRdb stores just in-frame clones and leaves some out. This table has 100,000 to 150,000 clones, roughly 80% appearing once. The sequencing sample was made of PBMCs. The receptors come from an older woman in good health and CMV-seronegative. CDR3s include the opening cysteine and the closing phenylalanine or tryptophan. D genes are given only for firm matches. Size values are once, few and many counts, or a class for expanded clones, and some rows have none.

j_call clone_size cdr3_length v_call d_call cdr3_nt cdr3_aa
TRBJ2-1 few 15 TRBV25-1 TRBD2 TGTGCCAGCAGGGGAGCTAGCGGACACTACAATGAGCAGTTCTTC CASRGASGHYNEQFF
TRBJ1-5 NA 16 TRBV4-1 NA TGCGCCAGCAGCCCCACGTGGGGGGGACCAAATCAGCCCCAGCATTTT CASSPTWGGPNQPQHF
TRBJ2-5 few 14 TRBV19 NA TGTGCCAGTAGTATATCTCGAGGTCCGGAGACCCAGTACTTC CASSISRGPETQYF
TRBJ2-2 NA 16 TRBV7-3 TRBD2 TGTGCCAGCAGCCCATCTCCGGGACTAGCAGCCGGGGAGCTGTTTTTT CASSPSPGLAAGELFF
TRBJ1-5 NA 15 TRBV6-1 TRBD1 TGTGCCAGCAGGAAACAGGGGGGTAGCAATCAGCCCCAGCATTTT CASRKQGGSNQPQHF
TRBJ2-2 NA 18 TRBV5-1 NA TGCGCCAGCAGCGGCGGCGCGGCGGGACTGACGGGAACCGGGGAGCTGTTTTTT CASSGGAAGLTGTGELFF
TRBJ2-1 NA 15 TRBV4-2 NA TGTGCCAGCAGCCCTACTAGTGGCAACTACAATGAGCAGTTCTTC CASSPTSGNYNEQFF
TRBJ2-3 once 17 TRBV11-2 TRBD1 TGTGCCAGCAGCCAACTATCGACAGGGAGCACCACAGATACGCAGTATTTT CASSQLSTGSTTDTQYF
TRBJ1-6 few 16 TRBV18 NA TGTGCCAGCTCACTCCGGACTAGGGGTATTAATTCACCCCTCCACTTT CASSLRTRGINSPLHF
TRBJ2-3 few 16 TRBV7-5 NA TGTGTCAGAAGCCCTACCGGGACAGGGGGAACAGATACGCAGTATTTT CVRSPTGTGGTDTQYF
TRBJ1-1 once 14 TRBV5-6 NA TGTGCCAGCAGCGAAACAGGGAGCGACACTGAAGCTTTCTTT CASSETGSDTEAFF
TRBJ2-1 NA 15 TRBV5-1 TRBD2 TGCGCCAGCAGCTCCGGACTAGCGGGGGACAATGAGCAGTTCTTC CASSSGLAGDNEQFF
TRBJ2-2 NA 16 TRBV7-9 NA TGTGCCAGCAGCCTGTTGAGGGTCCGGAACACCGGGGAGCTGTTTTTT CASSLLRVRNTGELFF
TRBJ2-7 NA 13 TRBV6-1 NA TGTGCCAGCAGCGAGACAGCCACCTACGAGCAGTACTTC CASSETATYEQYF
TRBJ2-7 NA 16 TRBV4-1 TRBD2 TGCGCCAGCAGAATCAATCTAGCGGGAGACACCTACGAGCAGTACTTC CASRINLAGDTYEQYF
TRBJ2-5 NA 13 TRBV6-5 NA TGTGCCAGCAGCAACCGGGTTCAAGAGACCCAGTACTTC CASSNRVQETQYF
TRBJ2-1 NA 16 TRBV9 TRBD2 TGTGCCAGCAGCGTATCTAGCGGTTACTCCTACAATGAGCAGTTCTTC CASSVSSGYSYNEQFF
TRBJ2-7 NA 15 TRBV7-3 TRBD1 TGTGCCAGCAGCCTCGAAAAGGGGGCCTGGGGCGAGCAGTACTTC CASSLEKGAWGEQYF
TRBJ1-2 NA 14 TRBV5-8 NA TGTGCCAGCAGCTTGGGGCAGGTTCGGTATGGCTACACCTTC CASSLGQVRYGYTF
TRBJ1-4 NA 15 TRBV5-4 TRBD1 TGTGCCAGCAGCTTACAGGGGGCGACTAATGAAAAACTGTTTTTT CASSLQGATNEKLFF
TRBJ1-1 NA 14 TRBV28 TRBD1 TGTGCCAGCAACTTAAGACAGGGGGGCACTGAAGCTTTCTTT CASNLRQGGTEAFF
TRBJ2-1 NA 15 TRBV7-2 NA TGTGCCAGCTCCCGGGTTCATAGCTCCTACAATGAGCAGTTCTTC CASSRVHSSYNEQFF
TRBJ1-1 NA 15 TRBV6-1 NA TGTGCCAGCAGTCCCCGGAGGGGCAGTCGGTCTGAAGCTTTCTTT CASSPRRGSRSEAFF
TRBJ2-6 NA 18 TRBV5-1 NA TGCGCCAGCAGCCTCCTGGAAAGCGCACCCTCTGGGGCCAACGTCCTGACTTTC CASSLLESAPSGANVLTF
TRBJ1-4 NA 15 TRBV5-1 TRBD1 TGCGCCAGCAGCTTACAGGGGACGGCTAATGAAAAACTGTTTTTT CASSLQGTANEKLFF
TRBJ1-5 NA 14 TRBV19 NA TGTGCCAGTAGTATAGCCGGGTCGAACCAGCCCCAGCATTTT CASSIAGSNQPQHF
TRBJ2-3 NA 15 TRBV7-9 TRBD2 TGTGCCAGCAGCAACCTAGCGGGGGGCACAGATACGCAGTATTTT CASSNLAGGTDTQYF
TRBJ1-1 NA 14 TRBV10-3 NA TGTGCCATCACCCCGGGACTAAAGAACACTGAAGCTTTCTTT CAITPGLKNTEAFF
TRBJ1-4 NA 15 TRBV28 TRBD1 TGTGCCAGCAGTTTATATGGGACAGGGTCTGAAAAACTGTTTTTT CASSLYGTGSEKLFF
TRBJ1-2 NA 14 TRBV11-2 NA TGTGCCAGCAGCTTACTAGGGGCAGAGCATGGCTACACCTTC CASSLLGAEHGYTF
TRBJ1-2 NA 17 TRBV10-1 TRBD1 TGCGCCAGCAGTGACCACCAATTTCCGGACAGGGCAGGTGGCTACACCTTC CASSDHQFPDRAGGYTF
TRBJ1-2 NA 12 TRBV5-4 NA TGTGCCAGCAGCTTGGAACAATATGGCTACACCTTC CASSLEQYGYTF
TRBJ2-7 NA 11 TRBV28 NA TGTGCCAGCAGTTTTGGGCTCGAGCAGTACTTC CASSFGLEQYF
TRBJ1-1 once 14 TRBV18 NA TGTGCCAGCTCACCAGGCAGGGTTAACACTGAAGCTTTCTTT CASSPGRVNTEAFF
TRBJ1-1 few 13 TRBV30 NA TGTGCCTGGAGCAGGGGCCTGAACACTGAAGCTTTCTTT CAWSRGLNTEAFF
TRBJ2-5 few 15 TRBV28 NA TGTGCCAGCAGTTCCGCGGGCAGGGGTGGGGAGACCCAGTACTTC CASSSAGRGGETQYF
TRBJ2-7 NA 15 TRBV6-4 NA TGTGCCAGCAGTGGATATGACAGGTTCTCCTACGAGCAGTACTTC CASSGYDRFSYEQYF
TRBJ2-7 NA 14 TRBV27 TRBD1 TGTGCCACTTCCAGCCGACAGGGGCTCATTGAGCAGTACTTC CATSSRQGLIEQYF
TRBJ2-7 NA 11 TRBV4-1 NA TGCGCCAGCAGCCGAGGGTACGAGCAGTACTTC CASSRGYEQYF
TRBJ2-1 NA 16 TRBV14 TRBD1 TGTGCCAGCAGCCTGTGGAAAGGGACAGGACACAATGAGCAGTTCTTC CASSLWKGTGHNEQFF
TRBJ2-1 NA 15 TRBV9 NA TGTGCCAGCAGCGCCGGAGTTCAGTCCTACAATGAGCAGTTCTTC CASSAGVQSYNEQFF
TRBJ2-1 NA 15 TRBV9 TRBD2 TGTGCCAGCAGCGGTTGGAGCGGGAGCTACAATGAGCAGTTCTTC CASSGWSGSYNEQFF
TRBJ2-7 NA 16 TRBV29-1 TRBD2 TGCAGCGCCCAACCTCGCGGACTAGCGGGGGGGCCCGAGCAGTACTTC CSAQPRGLAGGPEQYF
TRBJ1-1 NA 12 TRBV7-9 NA TGTTCCAGCAGCTCCTGGGGCAGGGGAGCTTTCTTT CSSSSWGRGAFF
TRBJ1-2 once 16 TRBV19 NA TGTGCCAGTAGTATCGTCTCCCACTGGTCTAACTATGGCTACACCTTC CASSIVSHWSNYGYTF
TRBJ2-7 NA 15 TRBV18 TRBD1 TGTGCCAGCTCATCAACCCGGGACAGCCCCTACGAGCAGTACTTC CASSSTRDSPYEQYF
TRBJ2-2 NA 20 TRBV5-1 TRBD2 TGCGCCAGCAGCTTCGGGGGCTGGACTAGCGGGGGCGAGGTCACCGGGGAGCTGTTTTTT CASSFGGWTSGGEVTGELFF
TRBJ1-2 NA 14 TRBV5-1 NA TGTGCCAGCAGCTTGTTTGCCAGGTTTTATGGCTACACCTTC CASSLFARFYGYTF
TRBJ2-7 NA 17 TRBV4-1 NA TGCGCCAGCGGCCAAGCAGTTCTGGGCCGTATAACCTACGAGCAGTACTTC CASGQAVLGRITYEQYF